This is a list of T cell receptor beta chains from one sample in a study of control samples from healthy donors and cancer patients. Sequenced by immunoSEQ multiplex PCR; TCRdb stores in-frame clones only, minus some. Among roughly 49,000 clones listed, roughly 90% were seen once. The material sequenced was PBMCs. These receptors all stem from a man aged 50 or older with head and neck cancer. CDR3s include the opening cysteine and the closing phenylalanine or tryptophan. The D gene is left open where the match is weak. Part of the rows lack a size; the others show once, few, many or a class for expanded clones.

>-|-|TRBJ2-2|TRBV6-5
TGTGCCAGCAGTTACTCCAGAATCGGGACCCAAATGTTTTTT
CASSYSRIGTQMFF
>-|-|TRBJ2-7|TRBV7-9
TGTGCCAGCAGCTTAAACCGCGAGCAGTACTTC
CASSLNREQYF
>TRBD1|-|TRBJ1-6|TRBV28
TGTGCCAGCAGTTCCTACTGGACAGGCCCCAATTCACCCCTCCACTTT
CASSSYWTGPNSPLHF
>-|once|TRBJ2-7|TRBV2
TGTGCCAGCAGTGAAGCCACTCCTGGGCAGTACTTC
CASSEATPGQYF
>TRBD2|-|TRBJ2-1|TRBV6-1
TGTGCCAGCAGTGAAGTTTCCAGCGGGAGGGCATACAATGAGCAGTTCTTC
CASSEVSSGRAYNEQFF
>-|-|TRBJ1-1|TRBV24-1
TGTGCCACCAGGAACCGACAAATGGGGGTGGACACTGAAGCTTTCTTT
CATRNRQMGVDTEAFF
>-|-|TRBJ2-6|TRBV6-1
TGTGCCAGCAGTGAAAGGGGGGCTGGGGCCAACGTCCTGACTTTC
CASSERGAGANVLTF
>-|-|TRBJ1-2|TRBV9
TGTGCCAGCAGCGCCGATTCTTATGGTTATGGCTACACCTTC
CASSADSYGYGYTF
>-|-|TRBJ2-2|TRBV10-3
TGTGCCATCAGTGAAACCACCGGGGAGCTGTTTTTT
CAISETTGELFF
>-|-|TRBJ2-7|TRBV18
TGTGCCAGCTCACCACGGGATGGCAGGGGATCCCATGAGCAGTACTTC
CASSPRDGRGSHEQYF
>-|-|TRBJ1-6|TRBV7-2
TGTGCCAGCAGCTTAGCGCTCCCGGGGGGCTTGCATTCACCCCTCCACTTT
CASSLALPGGLHSPLHF
>-|-|TRBJ2-4|TRBV7-9
TGTGCCAGCAGCTTCAGCAGTGAGAACATTCAGTACTTC
CASSFSSENIQYF
>-|-|TRBJ2-5|TRBV28
TGTGCCAGCAGTCCGCCTAGCAGGCGGGAGACCCAGTACTTC
CASSPPSRRETQYF
>-|-|TRBJ2-2|TRBV19
TGTGCCAGTAGTAGGAGGGCCCCCGGGGAGCTGTTTTTT
CASSRRAPGELFF
>-|-|TRBJ1-4|TRBV5-1
TGCGCCAGCAGCTTGGGCCCCTCCAGGGACCCGAATGAAAAACTGTTTTTT
CASSLGPSRDPNEKLFF
>TRBD2|-|TRBJ2-1|TRBV5-1
TGCGCCAGCAGCTTGGATACTAGCGGGGGCGGGGAGTTCTTC
CASSLDTSGGGEFF
>TRBD1|-|TRBJ1-1|TRBV9
TGTGCCAGCAGCCAAAGTGGGACAGACTACACTGAAGCTTTCTTT
CASSQSGTDYTEAFF
>TRBD2|-|TRBJ2-4|TRBV4-1
TGCGCCAGCAGCCAAGCCCTCGGGGAGGGCCAAAACATTCAGTACTTC
CASSQALGEGQNIQYF
>-|-|TRBJ1-5|TRBV19
TGTGCCAGTAGTATGGGAGTGGGCAATCAGCCCCAGCATTTT
CASSMGVGNQPQHF
>-|-|TRBJ2-1|TRBV27
TGTGCCAGCCGAATCACCGGACGGATAAATGAGCAGTTCTTC
CASRITGRINEQFF
>-|-|TRBJ1-2|TRBV5-6
TGTGCCAGCAGCCGAGAGACAGCATATGGCTACACCTTC
CASSRETAYGYTF
>-|-|TRBJ2-2|TRBV6-5
TGTGCCAGCAGCCTGGGGGGTACCGGGGAGCTGTTTTTT
CASSLGGTGELFF
>-|few|TRBJ1-6|TRBV28
TGTGCCAGCAGTGGGGGGAGCCAGGGTGGTTCACCCCTCCACTTT
CASSGGSQGGSPLHF
>TRBD1|-|TRBJ1-2|TRBV6-4
TGTGCCAGATTGGGACAGCCCATCTATGGCTACACCTTC
CARLGQPIYGYTF
>-|-|TRBJ1-2|TRBV3-1/TRBV3-2
TGTGCCAGCAGCCCGACCTATTCTATGGGCTACACCTTC
CASSPTYSMGYTF
>-|once|TRBJ2-1|TRBV3-1/TRBV3-2
TGTGCCAGCAGCCTTAGATACGGAACAGGGTCGAATGAGCAGTTCTTC
CASSLRYGTGSNEQFF
>TRBD1|-|TRBJ1-1|TRBV2
TGTGCCAGCAGTGACTGGACAGGGGGGACTGAAGCTTTCTTT
CASSDWTGGTEAFF
>TRBD2|-|TRBJ2-5|TRBV7-2
TGTGCCAGCAGCTTACAACCAGGGAGGGGAGAGACCCAGTACTTC
CASSLQPGRGETQYF
>-|-|TRBJ2-6|TRBV7-8
TGTGCCAGCAGCCCTTTCCAAGCCTCTAGCTCTGGGGCCAACGTCCTGACTTTC
CASSPFQASSSGANVLTF
>TRBD2|-|TRBJ2-7|TRBV19
TGTGCCAGTAGACTTGGGCTAGCGGGTCCCTACGAGCAGTACTTC
CASRLGLAGPYEQYF
>-|-|TRBJ1-5|TRBV7-9
TGTGCCAGCAGCTTCGGAGGTTTTAGCAATCAGCCCCAGCATTTT
CASSFGGFSNQPQHF
>-|-|TRBJ2-7|TRBV5-1
TGCGCCAGCAGCGACGGGGGCGGGAGTTCCCACGAGCAGTACTTC
CASSDGGGSSHEQYF
>-|-|TRBJ2-3|TRBV7-3
TGTGCCAGCAGCTTAAGCGGGGACACAGATACGCAGTATTTT
CASSLSGDTDTQYF
>-|-|TRBJ2-3|TRBV30
TGTGCCTGGAGTGTACGAAATACGCAGTATTTT
CAWSVRNTQYF
>-|-|TRBJ2-5|TRBV23-1
TGCGCCAGCAGTCAATGTAGGTTCCAAGAGACCCAGTACTTC
CASSQCRFQETQYF
>TRBD1|-|TRBJ1-3|TRBV27
TGTGCCAGTTGGACAGGGACTGGAAACACCATATATTTT
CASWTGTGNTIYF
>TRBD2|-|TRBJ2-3|TRBV10-3
TGTGCCACCACCGGACTAGCGGGCACAGATACGCAGTATTTT
CATTGLAGTDTQYF
>TRBD1|-|TRBJ2-7|TRBV5-5
TGTGCCAGCAGCACCTCGACAGGGGTTGGCGAGCAGTACTTC
CASSTSTGVGEQYF
>-|-|TRBJ2-3|TRBV19
TGTGCCAGTAGGGTCGGGAGTGTTCCAGATACGCAGTATTTT
CASRVGSVPDTQYF
>TRBD1|-|TRBJ2-7|TRBV11-2
TGTGCCAGCAGCTTAGATCGGACAGGGGCAGGCTACGAGCAGTACTTC
CASSLDRTGAGYEQYF
>-|-|TRBJ2-7|TRBV11-1
TGTGCCAGCAGCTTGGCCCTCAGGGTTGACGAGCAGTACTTC
CASSLALRVDEQYF
>-|-|TRBJ1-4|TRBV30
TGTGCCTGGAGCCCGGGCCATGGGGAAAAACTGTTTTTT
CAWSPGHGEKLFF
>-|-|TRBJ2-3|TRBV28
TGTGCCAGCAGTAAGAGTAGGGTGGCAGATACGCAGTATTTT
CASSKSRVADTQYF
>TRBD1|-|TRBJ2-3|TRBV5-1
TGCGCCAGCAGCTTGGGTGGCAGGGGGCGTACAGATACGCAGTATTTT
CASSLGGRGRTDTQYF
>-|-|TRBJ1-4|TRBV30
TGTGCCTGGTCTGAAAGGGTGGCAGGAACTGAAAAACTGTTTTTT
CAWSERVAGTEKLFF
>-|-|TRBJ1-2|TRBV12-3/TRBV12-4
TGTGCCAGCAGTTTTCGTGCGGACTATGGCTACACCTTC
CASSFRADYGYTF
>-|-|TRBJ1-2|TRBV3-1/TRBV3-2
TGTGCCAGCAGCCGAAGCGGCTCTAACTATGGCTACACCTTC
CASSRSGSNYGYTF
>-|-|TRBJ1-5|TRBV18
TGTGCCAGCTCTCTAAGCGGGAGCAATCAGCCCCAGCATTTT
CASSLSGSNQPQHF
>-|-|TRBJ2-5|TRBV3-1/TRBV3-2
TGTGCCAGCAGCCAGACGACAGGAGAGACCCAGTACTTC
CASSQTTGETQYF
>TRBD2|-|TRBJ2-1|TRBV12-5
TGTGCTAGTGGTTTGGCGGGAGGGCCGGTTGAGCAGTTCTTC
CASGLAGGPVEQFF
>TRBD1|-|TRBJ1-6|TRBV9
TGTGCCAGCAGCGTAGACCCAGGGGGCGCCAATTCACCCCTCCACTTT
CASSVDPGGANSPLHF
>-|once|TRBJ2-1|TRBV19
TGTGCCAGTAGTAATGACGGTACGGCTTACAATGAGCAGTTCTTC
CASSNDGTAYNEQFF
>-|-|TRBJ2-7|TRBV14
TGTGCCAGCAGCCAAGGCCTCAGCTCCTACGAGCAGTACTTC
CASSQGLSSYEQYF
>-|-|TRBJ2-1|TRBV4-1
TGCGCCAGCAAGGGTAGCGCATTAATCAGGGGTGAGCAGTTCTTC
CASKGSALIRGEQFF
>-|-|TRBJ1-5|TRBV25-1
TGTGCCAGCAGTCAGGGAGGGGCGATTCAGCCCCAGCATTTT
CASSQGGAIQPQHF
>-|-|TRBJ2-7|TRBV7-3
TGTGCCAGCAGGGGACGGGACCCCGAGCAGTACTTC
CASRGRDPEQYF
>-|once|TRBJ1-2|TRBV18
TGTGCCAGCTCACCACCATACAGGGATGGCTACACCTTC
CASSPPYRDGYTF
>TRBD1|-|TRBJ2-2|TRBV5-1
TGCGCCAGCAGCTTCATCAGGGGGCCTGGCACCGGGGAGCTGTTTTTT
CASSFIRGPGTGELFF
>-|-|TRBJ2-5|TRBV6-2/TRBV6-3
TGTGCCAGCAACCCAGGGGGCGGGAGGGGTCCGGAGACCCAGTACTTC
CASNPGGGRGPETQYF
>-|-|TRBJ1-4|TRBV28
TGTGCCAGCAGGCCAGGGTGGGGTCTAACAACTAATGAAAAACTGTTTTTT
CASRPGWGLTTNEKLFF